This TCR beta chain was identified in a study of shared clonotypes between healthy human individuals. A remark on this clone: The same CDR3 arises from other DNA sequences in this sample as well.

It was CD45RO-negative cells, positively selected for CCR7, that made up naive CD8 cells, with terminally differentiated effector memory CD45RA+ cells excluded. Approximately 210 ng DNA, tens of thousands of T cell genomes, went into each sorted-subset replicate PCR. Sequenced by immunoSEQ multiplex PCR; TCRdb stores in-frame clones only, minus some. This sample carries about 820,000 clones, about 91% of them seen once, and the ten largest clones take more than 20%. V shed 2 bases and J shed 0 bases, with 10 bases lying between them. The germline V gene has CDR1 GTSNPN and CDR2 SVGIG (reference sequence). The CDR3 has 14 amino acids.

This TCR came from a man aged 25-45 years in good health. This chain connects TRBV30 to TRBJ1-1; TRBD1 is a possible D gene (6 bases). Sequenced sample: naive CD8+ T cells sorted from blood. The DNA for the CDR3 is TGTGCCTGGAGTCTCGGACAGCTGAACACTGAAGCTTTCTTT. It yields the protein CAWSLGQLNTEAFF. The variable domain in full, with the rest retrieved from reference TRBV30 and TRBJ1-1, is SQTIHQWPATLVQPVGSPLSLECTVEGTSNPNLYWYRQAAGRGLQLLFYSVGIGQISSEVPQNLSASRPQDRQFILSSKKLLLSDSGFYLCAWSLGQLNTEAFFGQGTRLTVV.